The 16 T cell receptor beta chains in this list originate from one sample, sequenced in a study of cytomegalovirus exposure and HLA in healthy donors. Vbeta (60) and Jbeta (13) primers were used in the PCR. Sequencing was performed with immunoSEQ multiplex PCR; in TCRdb, only in-frame clones are kept and a portion is missing. The sample records 120,000 to 150,000 clones, almost 85% being singletons. The sequencing sample was made of PBMCs. These receptors came from a woman aged 40-49 years in good health and CMV-seronegative.

This sequence joins TRBV9 and TRBJ2-3, with 11 bases identical to TRBD2. V lost 0 bases and J lost 0; bases outside the gene matches: 18. The CDR3 is made up of 22 amino acids. Germline lookup yields CDR1 SGDLS and CDR2 YYNGEE. The CDR3 DNA sequence: TGTGCCAGCAGCGTAGCTACGGGAACTGGGACTAGCGGACTATCTAGCACAGATACGCAGTATTTT. It yields the protein CASSVATGTGTSGLSSTDTQYF. Full variable domain (remainder filled in from reference TRBV9 and TRBJ2-3): DSGVTQTPKHLITATGQRVTLRCSPRSGDLSVYWYQQSLDQGLQFLIQYYNGEERAKGNILERFSAQQFPDLHSELNLSSLELGDSALYFCASSVATGTGTSGLSSTDTQYFGPGTRLTVL.

This clone was detected only once. This chain connects TRBV25-1 to TRBJ2-7; D may be TRBD1 (6 bases). Trimming took off 6 bases at V and 0 bases at J, with 18 bases between the two ends. Germline V gene data show CDR1 as MGHDK and CDR2 as SYGVNS. This CDR3 comprises 16 residues. The CDR3 DNA reads TGTGCCAGCAGGGAACCGTACAGGGCCTCCTCCTACGAGCAGTACTTC. Translation: CASREPYRASSYEQYF.

The CDR3 loop reads CASSQGQGGVGNTIYF. The DNA of the CDR3 is TGTGCCAGCTCCCAGGGACAAGGGGGCGTTGGAAACACCATATATTTT. The V call is TRBV18, the J call TRBJ1-3; 7 bases map to TRBD1. The J segment lost 3 bases and the V segment lost 6 bases, leaving 11 bases of the junction unmatched. Looked up from germline, CDR1 is KGHSH and CDR2 is LQKENI. The CDR3 extends over 16 amino acids.

For this clone: The junction departs from germline at one end; a sequencing error may be responsible. This chain joins TRBV7-8 and TRBJ2-1, with 11 bases identical to TRBD2. This CDR3 is built from 13 residues. Germline V CDR1 and CDR2: SGHVS, FQNEAQ. Written as DNA, the CDR3 is TGTGCCAGCAGCTTGCGACTAGCGGGGATAATGCTCTTC. Protein product: CASSLRLAGIMLF.

The rearrangement uses TRBV6-6 and TRBJ1-1; 8 nucleotides line up with TRBD1. This CDR3 contains 15 residues. V was clipped by 4 bases and J by 10 bases; unmatched bases: 14. The germline CDR1 and CDR2 sequences are MNHNY and SVGAGI (reference sequence). This chain's CDR3 is CASSSVDQGATRAFF. The CDR3 DNA reads as TGTGCCAGCAGTTCAGTCGACCAGGGGGCAACGAGAGCTTTCTTT.

The J gene is TRBJ2-7, the V gene TRBV5-1; a possible D gene is TRBD2 (6 bases). The germline V gene encodes CDR1 SGHRS and CDR2 YFSETQ. This CDR3 has 14 amino acids. Trimming removed 3 bases from V and 7 bases from J, with 17 bases in between. The CDR3 region has the DNA TGCGCCAGCAGCTCGGGGCCCGGGGCGGGGGAGCAGTACTTC. Translation gives CASSSGPGAGEQYF. Looking up the rest from reference TRBV5-1 and TRBJ2-7 gives the full variable domain: KAGVTQTPRYLIKTRGQQVTLSCSPISGHRSVSWYQQTPGQGLQFLFEYFSETQRNKGNFPGRFSGRQFSNSRSEMNVSTLELGDSALYLCASSSGPGAGEQYFGPGTRLTVT.

The gene calls are TRBV4-2 and TRBJ2-7, with TRBD2 identical over 7 bases. This CDR3 has 18 residues. Per germline, CDR1 LGHNA and CDR2 YNFKEQ. With 2 bases clipped from V and 3 bases from J, the junction kept 16 bases outside the gene matches. CDR3 in amino acids: CASSQLPSAGGRGYEQYF. Written as DNA, the CDR3 is TGTGCCAGCAGCCAACTACCCAGTGCAGGCGGGAGAGGCTACGAGCAGTACTTC.

The chain uses TRBV29-1 and TRBJ2-3, with TRBD1 as a possible D gene (5 bases). V lost 0 bases to trimming and J lost 0 bases, with 10 bases between them. Per the germline V gene, CDR1 is SQVTM and CDR2 is ANQGSEA. CDR3 length: 15 residues. CDR3 nucleotides: TGCAGCGTTGAAGAAAGGGGCGCCAGCACAGATACGCAGTATTTT. Amino acid sequence: CSVEERGASTDTQYF.

This chain links TRBV10-3 with TRBJ2-2, with 10 nucleotides matching TRBD1. The V and J ends lost 8 bases and 5 bases, in that order; junction bases with no gene match: 2. The V gene's germline CDR1 is ENHRY and CDR2 SYGVKD. The CDR3 covers 13 residues. CDR3 DNA sequence: TGTGCCATCCGGACAGGGGGGACCGGGGAGCTGTTTTTT. Its protein is CAIRTGGTGELFF.

This clone turned up a few times. V is TRBV19 and J is TRBJ1-5, with 7 nucleotides matching TRBD1. Unmatched junction bases numbered 10, after V lost 5 bases and J lost 3 bases. CDR1 is LNHDA, CDR2 SQIVND, per germline (reference sequence). CDR3 length equals 16 residues. CDR3 region: CASSPLGGQNNQPQHF. The CDR3, as DNA: TGTGCCAGTAGTCCCCTTGGGGGACAGAACAATCAGCCCCAGCATTTT. The full variable domain, its missing parts supplied by reference TRBV19 and TRBJ1-5, is DGGITQSPKYLFRKEGQNVTLSCEQNLNHDAMYWYRQDPGQGLRLIYYSQIVNDFQKGDIAEGYSVSREKKESFPLTVTSAQKNPTAFYLCASSPLGGQNNQPQHFGDGTRLSIL.

The chain is built from TRBV4-1 and TRBJ2-7, with 8 bases fitting TRBD1. The V and J ends lost 2 bases and 3 bases, in that order; junction bases with no gene match: 6. The CDR3 runs to 15 residues. Germline-derived CDR1 and CDR2 are MGHRA and YSYEKL. CDR3 in amino acids: CASSQLGQAGYEQYF. CDR3 coding DNA: TGCGCCAGCAGCCAATTGGGACAGGCGGGCTACGAGCAGTACTTC.

The gene calls are TRBV5-1 and TRBJ2-3, with 14 bases aligning to TRBD2. Germline CDR1 and CDR2: SGHRS and YFSETQ. Trimming took 3 bases from V and 0 from J; bases not matched to a gene: 9. This CDR3 has 19 residues. The CDR3 nucleotides read TGCGCCAGCAGCTGGGGACTAGCGGGAGTCGGAGGGAGCACAGATACGCAGTATTTT. Translated, it gives CASSWGLAGVGGSTDTQYF.

This chain uses TRBV7-9 with TRBJ2-1; D uncertain. V was cut by 4 bases and J by 8 bases, with 30 bases left in between. This CDR3 contains 19 residues. The germline V gene has CDR1 SEHNR and CDR2 FQNEAQ (reference sequence). The CDR3 DNA reads TGTGCCAGCAGCTCCAATAGAGGTTCGGCCCAAGTGTCAACTGATGAGCAGTTCTTC. It codes for CASSSNRGSAQVSTDEQFF.

This clone has a handful of counts. The chain couples TRBV28 to TRBJ2-1; 8 bases align to TRBD1. CDR3 size: 13 residues. Trimming took 2 bases from V and 15 from J; bases not matched to a gene: 9. Per the germline V gene, CDR1 is MDHEN and CDR2 is SYDVKM. CDR3 sequence (DNA): TGTGCCAGCAGTTTACCTAGGACAGGGTTTGGGTTCTTC. Its protein product is CASSLPRTGFGFF.

V is TRBV6-1 and J is TRBJ2-1, with a possible D match to TRBD2 (6 bases). Trimming removed 3 bases from V and 4 bases from J, with 16 bases in between. Germline-derived CDR1 and CDR2 are MNHNS and SASEGT. CDR3 size: 16 residues. CDR3 nucleotide sequence: TGTGCCAGCAGTGACCCCCCGGGACTTAAGTACAATGAGCAGTTCTTC. As protein: CASSDPPGLKYNEQFF.

The chain uses TRBV19 and TRBJ1-1; D is unclear. V lost 6 bases and J 5 bases, leaving 13 bases between the germline ends. Germline V gene sequence: CDR1 LNHDA, CDR2 SQIVND (reference sequence). This CDR3 has 13 residues. CDR3 region: CASSWGRRTEAFF. The CDR3 region has the DNA TGTGCCAGTAGCTGGGGTAGGAGGACTGAAGCTTTCTTT.